These T cell receptor beta chains were read from a single sample in a study of Graves' ophthalmopathy and Graves' hyperthyroidism. TCRdb re-called the multiplex PCR reads through MiXCR, storing one row per CDR3 protein. This sample has a few hundred thousand distinct CDR3 sequences, with approximately 18% found just once. Sequencing used peripheral blood. The receptors come from an adult woman with stable Graves' hyperthyroidism. CDR3s include the opening cysteine and the closing phenylalanine or tryptophan. D genes are given only for firm matches. The size field reads once, few, many, or a class for an expanded clone.

CDR3 length,J gene,V gene,D gene,clone size,CDR3 protein,CDR3 DNA
11,TRBJ1-2,TRBV29-1,TRBD1,many,CSATGESGYTF,TGCAGCGCTACAGGGGAAAGCGGCTACACCTTC
16,TRBJ1-5,TRBV19,TRBD1,many,CASSIGDSYSNQPQHF,TGTGCCAGTAGTATCGGGGACAGCTATAGCAATCAGCCCCAGCATTTT
18,TRBJ1-1,TRBV3-1,TRBD1,many,CASSQGGWTGAMNTEAFF,TGTGCCAGCAGCCAAGGAGGTTGGACAGGGGCCATGAACACTGAAGCTTTCTTT
15,TRBJ2-7,TRBV11-2,TRBD2,many,CASSLTGTSGSEQYF,TGTGCCAGCAGCCTGACCGGGACTAGCGGGAGCGAGCAGTACTTC
13,TRBJ2-7,TRBV28,NA,many,CASIKGRSYEQYF,TGTGCCAGCATCAAGGGGCGCTCCTACGAGCAGTACTTC
12,TRBJ2-7,TRBV7-9,NA,many,CASSLDVGEQYF,TGTGCCAGCAGCTTAGACGTCGGCGAGCAGTACTTC
14,TRBJ2-5,TRBV20-1,NA,many,CSARGLVTVETQYF,TGCAGTGCTAGGGGGCTAGTTACGGTAGAGACCCAGTACTTC
15,TRBJ2-5,TRBV28,TRBD2,many,CASSRLAGGRETQYF,TGTGCCAGCAGCAGACTAGCGGGAGGGAGGGAGACCCAGTACTTC
13,TRBJ1-5,TRBV28,NA,many,CAVRRQGNQPQHF,TGTGCCGTTAGACGACAGGGCAATCAGCCCCAGCATTTT
13,TRBJ1-5,TRBV20-1,NA,many,CSALTRINQPQHF,TGCAGTGCGCTTACTAGAATTAATCAGCCCCAGCATTTT
14,TRBJ2-3,TRBV20-1,NA,many,CSVPGRESTDTQYF,TGCAGTGTTCCGGGACGGGAGAGCACAGATACGCAGTATTTT
13,TRBJ1-1,TRBV12-3/TRBV12-4,NA,many,CASSLTDNTEAFF,TGTGCCAGCAGTTTAACCGATAACACTGAAGCTTTCTTT
14,TRBJ1-1,TRBV10-3,TRBD1,many,CAITGTGRGTEAFF,TGTGCCATCACTGGGACAGGTAGGGGCACTGAAGCTTTCTTT
14,TRBJ1-5,TRBV20-1,TRBD1,many,CSARDPDREQPQHF,TGCAGTGCTAGAGACCCGGACAGGGAACAGCCCCAGCATTTT
14,TRBJ2-5,TRBV7-2,TRBD2,many,CASSPGTIPETQYF,TGTGCCAGCAGCCCAGGGACTATCCCGGAGACCCAGTACTTC
15,TRBJ2-7,TRBV9,NA,few,CASSVSPGEVHEQYF,TGTGCCAGCAGCGTTAGTCCAGGGGAGGTACACGAGCAGTACTTC
12,TRBJ2-7,TRBV28,NA,many,CASRGVSYEQYF,TGTGCCAGTAGGGGGGTCTCCTACGAGCAGTACTTC
14,TRBJ2-7,TRBV7-9,NA,many,CASSLDRTHYEQYF,TGTGCCAGCAGCTTAGATCGGACCCACTACGAGCAGTACTTC